The rows below give T cell receptor beta chains drawn from one sample of a study of blood T cell repertoires in COVID-19. Produced via immunoSEQ multiplex PCR; TCRdb's table is partial and in-frame only. This sample carries some 150,000 clones, roughly 84% of them seen once, and the ten largest clones take roughly 2.2%. Material for sequencing was peripheral blood. Source of these receptors: a man between 70 and 80 years old with acute or convalescent COVID-19. CDR3s include the opening cysteine and the closing phenylalanine or tryptophan.

v_call: TRBV4-1
cdr3_aa: CASSQDNRGLSAFSGYTF

v_call: TRBV5-6
cdr3_aa: CASSSGLGTGELFF

v_call: TRBV2
cdr3_aa: CASESGYSYNEQFF

v_call: TRBV25-1
cdr3_aa: CASSTTGGGYNEQFF

v_call: TRBV27
cdr3_aa: CASNRVSGVAEAFF

v_call: TRBV27
cdr3_aa: CASSLLTSGSVETQYF

v_call: TRBV19
cdr3_aa: CASSIFGYEQYF

v_call: TRBV2
cdr3_aa: CASGRSSYEQYF

v_call: TRBV29-1
cdr3_aa: CSVGGGTRFYNEQFF

v_call: TRBV6-5
cdr3_aa: CASSYSQGTYNEQFF

v_call: TRBV28
cdr3_aa: CASSTHAVGPYGYTF

v_call: TRBV3-1/TRBV3-2
cdr3_aa: CASSQGLVGNQPQHF

v_call: TRBV2
cdr3_aa: CASSERGTGNTGELFF

v_call: TRBV2
cdr3_aa: CASSLGTGAVNTQYF

v_call: TRBV19
cdr3_aa: CASRFGQGPNYGYTF

v_call: TRBV2
cdr3_aa: CASRDSGGGQETQYF

v_call: TRBV7-8
cdr3_aa: CASSPARAQQGKLFF

v_call: TRBV20-1
cdr3_aa: CSASPGQGGYTF

v_call: TRBV5-1
cdr3_aa: CASSFQHGEIGTQYF

v_call: TRBV5-1
cdr3_aa: CASSLQVFGNEQFF

v_call: TRBV7-2
cdr3_aa: CASSPGLDRDTQYF

v_call: TRBV3-1/TRBV3-2
cdr3_aa: CASSQEGGGELFF

v_call: TRBV5-1
cdr3_aa: CASSPGTASGTGELFF

v_call: TRBV4-1
cdr3_aa: CASSQGMGELQETQYF

v_call: TRBV19
cdr3_aa: CASTGTGTGHNEQFF